One sample yielded the 3 T cell receptor beta chains listed below, sequenced in a study of T cell changes during pregnancy in multiple sclerosis. TCRdb's copy holds only in-frame clones and misses some; the assay was immunoSEQ multiplex PCR. Seen here are about 28,000 clones, 80% to 90% observed once, and the top ten hold roughly 0.79%. Sequencing used CD4+ T cells from peripheral blood mononuclear cells, obtained in the second trimester of pregnancy. All receptors come from a female donor with multiple sclerosis, enrolled in a pregnancy study.

The rearrangement links TRBV2 to TRBJ1-3, with a possible D match to TRBD1 (6 bases). The CDR3 runs 13 residues. The germline CDR1 and CDR2 sequences are SNHLY and FYNNEI. The V end lost 6 bases, the J end lost 1 base, and 7 bases lay between the germline ends. Here the CDR3 reads CASRQGSGNTIYF. CDR3 coding DNA: TGTGCCAGCAGACAGGGTTCTGGAAACACCATATATTTT.

This chain uses TRBV18 with TRBJ2-2; 8 nucleotides align to TRBD1. The CDR3 has 16 amino acids. V trimming: 4 bases; J trimming: 2 bases; junction bases outside the gene matches: 6. Germline CDR1 and CDR2: KGHSH and LQKENI. The CDR3 coding sequence is TGTGCCAGCTCACTAGGGACAGGCATTAACACCGGGGAGCTGTTTTTT. Its translation is CASSLGTGINTGELFF.

In its sample, this clone is medium-sized. This chain uses TRBV7-3 with TRBJ1-6, with a possible D match to TRBD1 (6 bases). This CDR3 comprises 14 residues. The germline V gene encodes CDR1 SGHTA and CDR2 FQGTGA. V gave up 0 bases and J gave up 7 bases, with 7 bases separating them. The DNA of the CDR3 is TGTGCCAGCAGCTTAACGGGGGCAAATTCACCCCTCCACTTT. This sequence encodes CASSLTGANSPLHF.